The next 2 T cell receptor beta chains were all read from a single sample in a study of regulatory T cells in long-lasting Graves disease. The authors built TCR beta libraries using iRepertoire HTBI primers and Arm-PCR of CDR3 regions. Each CDR3 protein is one row after TCRdb ran MiXCR on the multiplex PCR reads. The data hold fewer than 450,000 distinct CDR3 sequences, with about a fifth observed a single time. Time point reported: persistent/refractory GD, antithyroid drugs over 5 years with positive TRAb. The TCR library used RNA extracted from PBMCs. The sequencing here drew on peripheral blood mononuclear cells (PBMCs), taken when the disease was refractory, from a patient treated with antithyroid drugs. These receptors were obtained from a female donor with Graves disease.

The chain links TRBV4-1 to TRBJ1-1; D is undetermined. The V and J ends lost 0 bases and 4 bases respectively, with 6 bases between them. The CDR3 is 13 residues long. The germline gives CDR1 MGHRA, CDR2 YSYEKL. CDR3 in amino acids: CASSQERSTEAFF. DNA for the CDR3: TGCGCCAGCAGCCAAGAGAGGAGCACTGAAGCTTTCTTT.

This clonotype was picked up many times. CDR3 nucleotide sequence: TGTGCCAGCAGTTTCTCGAGACCTAGCAATCAGCCCCAGCATTTT. It translates to CASSFSRPSNQPQHF. The chain recombines TRBV28 with TRBJ1-5; D unclear. V lost 3 bases and J 0 bases, leaving 9 bases between the germline ends. The germline CDR1 and CDR2 sequences are MDHEN and SYDVKM. The CDR3 is made up of 15 amino acids. The full variable domain, with the rest looked up from reference TRBV28 and TRBJ1-5, is DVKVTQSSRYLVKRTGEKVFLECVQDMDHENMFWYRQDPGLGLRLIYFSYDVKMKEKGDIPEGYSVSREKKERFSLILESASTNQTSMYLCASSFSRPSNQPQHFGDGTRLSIL.